This TCR beta chain was captured in a study of control samples from healthy donors and cancer patients. The CDR3 is 16 residues long. Deletions cut 4 bases from V and 2 bases from J, with 14 bases between. Germline values: CDR1 MNHNS, CDR2 SASEGT. Sequencing was performed with immunoSEQ multiplex PCR; in TCRdb, only in-frame clones are kept and a portion is missing. In the table there are 100,000 to 150,000 clones, over 85% of which are singletons. The chain carries TRBV6-1 and TRBJ2-2; D call uncertain. The TCR sequence derives from a man aged 50 to 60 with head and neck cancer. The source material was PBMCs. This CDR3 is CASSATIMANTGELFF. CDR3 DNA sequence: TGTGCCAGCAGTGCTACAATCATGGCAAACACCGGGGAGCTGTTTTTT.